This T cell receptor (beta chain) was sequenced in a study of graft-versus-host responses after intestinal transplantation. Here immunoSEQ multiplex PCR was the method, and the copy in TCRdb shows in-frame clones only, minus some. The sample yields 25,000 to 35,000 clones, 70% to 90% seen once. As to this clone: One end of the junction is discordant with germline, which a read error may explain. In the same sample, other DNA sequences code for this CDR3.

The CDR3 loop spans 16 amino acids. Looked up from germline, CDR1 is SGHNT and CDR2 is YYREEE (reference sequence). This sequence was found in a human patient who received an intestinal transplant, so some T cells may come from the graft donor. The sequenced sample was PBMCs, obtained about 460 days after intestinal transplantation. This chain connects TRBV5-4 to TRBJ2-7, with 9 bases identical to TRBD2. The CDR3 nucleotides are TGCGCCAGCAGCTTGGCCGGGACTAGCCTCTCCTACGAGCAGTACTTC. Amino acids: CASSLAGTSLSYEQYF.